The 32 T cell receptor beta chains below come from one sample, sequenced in a study of a mutant IDH1 vaccine in newly diagnosed glioma. This sample's time point: baseline, week 1 (first vaccination visit). Noted treatment: pre-vaccination baseline after standard-of-care therapy. Sequencing was performed with immunoSEQ multiplex PCR; in TCRdb, only in-frame clones are kept and a portion is missing. The sample shows about 92,000 clones, over 75% of them seen only once. This material consisted of PBMCs, taken from a glioma patient treated with radiotherapy, temozolomide or both. These receptors were collected from a man aged 35 to 55 with glioma.

V usage is TRBV2 and J usage is TRBJ2-3, with D hard to call. V was trimmed by 4 bases and J by 3 bases, leaving 14 bases between them. The CDR3 runs 15 residues. CDR1 is SNHLY, CDR2 FYNNEI, per germline. Here the CDR3 reads CASSATPVGTDTQYF. In DNA form, the CDR3 reads TGTGCCAGCAGTGCAACTCCTGTAGGGACAGATACGCAGTATTTT.

V gene TRBV2 combines with J gene TRBJ1-1; 11 positions agree with TRBD1. Germline V CDR1 and CDR2: SNHLY, FYNNEI. The CDR3 extends over 14 amino acids. After removal of 7 bases from V and 4 bases from J, the junction contained 5 bases not matched to a gene. CDR3 sequence reads: CASTKGQGGTEAFF. Written as DNA, the CDR3 is TGTGCCAGCACTAAGGGACAGGGGGGCACTGAAGCTTTCTTT. The complete variable domain, with remaining parts taken from reference TRBV2 and TRBJ1-1, reads EPEVTQTPSHQVTQMGQEVILRCVPISNHLYFYWYRQILGQKVEFLVSFYNNEISEKSEIFDDQFSVERPDGSNFTLKIRSTKLEDSAMYFCASTKGQGGTEAFFGQGTRLTVV.

The rearrangement joins TRBV29-1 to TRBJ2-7; D gene ambiguous. V lost 0 bases to trimming and J lost 3 bases, with 3 bases between them. Germline loops: CDR1 SQVTM, CDR2 ANQGSEA. The CDR3 is 11 amino acids. CDR3 sequence (DNA): TGCAGCGTTGAAGAACGCTACGAGCAGTACTTC. It specifies CSVEERYEQYF.

The genes are TRBV2 and TRBJ1-1; 8 bases map to TRBD1. Trimming at V came to 2 bases and at J to 7 bases, leaving 12 bases not matched to a gene. The CDR3 length is 16 residues. CDR1 and CDR2 (germline): SNHLY, FYNNEI. CDR3 nucleotides: TGTGCCAGCAGTGAAAGCCCAGGGACAGGAACTTTTGAAGCTTTCTTT. It specifies CASSESPGTGTFEAFF.

This chain joins TRBV2 and TRBJ1-1, with TRBD1 matching 7 bases. From germline, CDR1 is SNHLY and CDR2 FYNNEI. The CDR3 is 16 residues long. The junction had 10 bases not matched to a gene; V was cut back by 3 bases and J by 3 bases. The CDR3 loop reads CASSDSGQIRDTEAFF. CDR3 sequence (DNA): TGTGCCAGCAGTGATTCGGGACAGATCAGGGACACTGAAGCTTTCTTT.

The rearrangement uses TRBV6-4 and TRBJ1-1; 8 nucleotides match TRBD1. The ends lost 2 bases at V and 1 base at J; junction bases unmatched: 3. The CDR3 consists of 15 residues. Germline loops: CDR1 MRHNA, CDR2 SNTAGT. The CDR3 DNA reads TGTGCCAGCAGTGACGGGACAGGAAAGAACACTGAAGCTTTCTTT. It encodes CASSDGTGKNTEAFF.

This chain links TRBV9 with TRBJ2-3, with D perhaps matching TRBD2 (5 bases). This CDR3 region has 18 residues. Germline lookup yields CDR1 SGDLS and CDR2 YYNGEE. Deletions cut 0 bases from V and 0 bases from J, with 17 bases between. In nucleotides, the CDR3 is TGTGCCAGCAGCGTAGGGGTTTTCCTTAGCGTTAGCACAGATACGCAGTATTTT. Residues: CASSVGVFLSVSTDTQYF.

The CDR3 loop reads CASSLVFWGYEQYF. DNA for the CDR3: TGTGCCAGCAGCTTAGTATTCTGGGGTTACGAGCAGTACTTC. The chain has TRBV11-2 and TRBJ2-7; D not resolved. Trimming pared 1 base from V and 4 bases from J, leaving 11 bases between. This CDR3 region has 14 residues. Looked up from germline, CDR1 is SGHAT and CDR2 is FQNNGV.

V usage is TRBV25-1 and J usage is TRBJ2-5; D possibly corresponds to TRBD1 (6 bases). The V gene's germline CDR1 is MGHDK and CDR2 SYGVNS. This CDR3 spans 14 amino acids. The germline V and J ends were trimmed by 9 bases and 0 bases, with 14 bases remaining between them. The DNA for the CDR3 is TGTGCCAGTCAGGGGCTGGAGTACCAAGAGACCCAGTACTTC. This gives the protein CASQGLEYQETQYF. The full variable domain, with the rest looked up from reference TRBV25-1 and TRBJ2-5, is EADIYQTPRYLVIGTGKKITLECSQTMGHDKMYWYQQDPGMELHLIHYSYGVNSTEKGDLSSESTVSRIRTEHFPLTLESARPSHTSQYLCASQGLEYQETQYFGPGTRLLVL.

As to this clone: Relative to the germline gene, one junction end is altered; a read error may explain this. The chain uses TRBV5-1 and TRBJ2-1; D unclear. Looked up from germline, CDR1 is SGHRS and CDR2 is YFSETQ. The CDR3 spans 13 residues. CDR3 nucleotide sequence: TGCGTCAGCAGCTTGGCCACGTACAATGAGCAGTTCTTC. This codes for CVSSLATYNEQFF.

This clone showed up just once. DNA for the CDR3: TGTGCCAGCAGCTTAGCTCAAAGGACAGATACGCAGTATTTT. It yields the protein CASSLAQRTDTQYF. This chain uses TRBV7-2 with TRBJ2-3; D unclear. Per germline, CDR1 SGHTA and CDR2 FQGNSA. The V gene lost 0 bases and the J gene lost 3 bases, with 7 bases spanning the gap. The CDR3 has 14 residues.

With respect to this clone: Other DNA sequences within the sample encode an identical CDR3. The V and J genes are TRBV7-2 and TRBJ2-7; no reliable D call. Germline V gene data show CDR1 as SGHTA and CDR2 as FQGNSA. This CDR3 region has 12 residues. Trimming left V 2 bases short and J 3 bases short, with 5 bases between. The CDR3 nucleotides are TGTGCCAGCAGCTTAATCGGCTACGAGCAGTACTTC. This gives the protein CASSLIGYEQYF.

The chain has TRBV4-1 and TRBJ1-4; the D is unclear. With 4 bases removed from V and 7 bases from J, the gap between germline ends came to 13 bases. The V gene's germline CDR1 is MGHRA and CDR2 YSYEKL. The CDR3 loop spans 14 amino acids. This chain's CDR3 is CASSRPGMVEKLFF. In DNA form, the CDR3 reads TGCGCCAGCAGCCGCCCGGGGATGGTTGAAAAACTGTTTTTT.

J is TRBJ1-2 and V is TRBV30; possible D gene TRBD1, 5 bases. The CDR3 contains 13 residues. V shed 2 bases and J shed 8 bases, with 15 bases lying between them. Per the germline V gene, CDR1 is GTSNPN and CDR2 is SVGIG (reference sequence). The CDR3 reads CAWSTQGVGGYTF. The DNA of the CDR3 is TGTGCCTGGAGTACCCAGGGTGTCGGAGGCTACACCTTC. The full variable domain, its missing parts supplied by reference TRBV30 and TRBJ1-2, is SQTIHQWPATLVQPVGSPLSLECTVEGTSNPNLYWYRQAAGRGLQLLFYSVGIGQISSEVPQNLSASRPQDRQFILSSKKLLLSDSGFYLCAWSTQGVGGYTFGSGTRLTVV.

Turning to this clone: At one end the junction does not follow the germline gene, possibly because of a read error. The gene calls are TRBV7-2 and TRBJ1-2; a weak D match, TRBD1 (5 bases). The CDR3 extends over 14 amino acids. The germline gives CDR1 SGHTA, CDR2 FQGNSA. CDR3 nucleotides: TGTGCCAGCACCTTACGGGCAGGGTCAGGTGGCTACACCTTC. It yields the protein CASTLRAGSGGYTF.

The chain recombines TRBV7-2 with TRBJ2-2; 7 bases agree with TRBD2. Losses at the gene ends were 4 bases for V and 5 bases for J; bases not matched to a gene: 10. Germline V gene data show CDR1 as SGHTA and CDR2 as FQGNSA. The CDR3 extends over 16 amino acids. The CDR3 sequence: CASSSGGGVRTGELFF. The CDR3 DNA is TGTGCCAGCAGCTCCGGCGGGGGTGTAAGGACCGGGGAGCTGTTTTTT.

The rearrangement links TRBV7-2 to TRBJ2-7; D is possibly TRBD1 (6 bases). Germline lookup yields CDR1 SGHTA and CDR2 FQGNSA. V was trimmed by 6 bases and J by 0 bases, leaving 15 bases between them. The CDR3 contains 15 residues. The CDR3 sequence is CASRKDRLSSYEQYF. In DNA form, the CDR3 reads TGTGCCAGCAGGAAAGACAGGCTAAGCTCCTACGAGCAGTACTTC.

The V call is TRBV7-2, the J call TRBJ2-7; 12 bases map to TRBD2. With 7 bases clipped from V and 0 bases from J, the junction kept 4 bases outside the gene matches. The V gene's germline CDR1 is SGHTA and CDR2 FQGNSA. CDR3 size: 15 residues. The CDR3 nucleotides read TGTGCCAGCATCGCTAGCGGGGGGGTCTCCTACGAGCAGTACTTC. This gives the protein CASIASGGVSYEQYF.

The V and J genes are TRBV4-2 and TRBJ2-2, with D perhaps matching TRBD1 or TRBD2 (5 bases each). CDR1 LGHNA and CDR2 YNFKEQ come from the germline V gene. CDR3 length equals 16 residues. V lost 0 bases and J lost 5, with 13 bases in between. The CDR3 region is CASSQDLGTATGELFF. The CDR3 region has the DNA TGTGCCAGCAGCCAAGATTTGGGGACCGCTACCGGGGAGCTGTTTTTT.

The table lists this clone with a few counts. This chain joins TRBV5-1 and TRBJ1-5, with D perhaps TRBD1 (5 bases). There are 13 residues in the CDR3. V shed 2 bases and J shed 6 bases, with 9 bases lying between them. CDR1 and CDR2 from the germline V gene are SGHRS and YFSETQ. This CDR3 reads CASSLGAGQPQHF. The CDR3 DNA sequence: TGCGCCAGCAGCTTAGGGGCGGGTCAGCCCCAGCATTTT.

The chain is built from TRBV7-2 and TRBJ1-1; possibly TRBD1 for D (5 bases). The CDR3 loop spans 16 amino acids. Trimming stripped 5 bases from V and 4 bases from J, with 20 bases between. Germline V gives CDR1 SGHTA, CDR2 FQGNSA. CDR3 amino acids: CASSRPKTVRGTEAFF. The CDR3 DNA sequence: TGTGCCAGCAGCCGACCGAAGACCGTTAGGGGCACTGAAGCTTTCTTT.

The genes are TRBV28 and TRBJ2-7, with 10 bases that match TRBD2. Germline-derived CDR1 and CDR2 are MDHEN and SYDVKM. V gave up 6 bases and J gave up 1 base; unmatched junction bases: 6. The length of the CDR3 is 15 residues. The CDR3 DNA reads TGTGCCAGCAGCCTAAGACTAGCGGGTTCCTACGAGCAGTACTTC. It translates to CASSLRLAGSYEQYF.

This chain joins TRBV11-2 and TRBJ2-3; no definite D call. The CDR3 has 18 amino acids. Germline loops: CDR1 SGHAT, CDR2 FQNNGV. Deletions cut 5 bases from V and 0 bases from J, with 21 bases between. The DNA of the CDR3 is TGTGCCAGCAGCGCACACCCTGGACGCGACCCTAGCACAGATACGCAGTATTTT. Protein product: CASSAHPGRDPSTDTQYF.

The chain joins TRBV18 to TRBJ2-1; no clear D gene. Germline V lookup: CDR1 KGHSH, CDR2 LQKENI. V was cut by 5 bases and J by 4 bases, with 6 bases left in between. The CDR3 has 12 amino acids. The CDR3 protein is CASSIAYNEQFF. The CDR3 coding sequence is TGTGCCAGCTCAATCGCATACAATGAGCAGTTCTTC.

The J gene is TRBJ2-5, the V gene TRBV5-6; no clear D gene. Trimming took 0 bases from V and 5 from J, leaving 8 bases between them. The germline gives CDR1 SGHDT, CDR2 YYEEEE. The length of the CDR3 is 13 residues. In nucleotides, the CDR3 is TGTGCCAGCAGCTTGGGGGGTTGGGAGACCCAGTACTTC. This translates into CASSLGGWETQYF.

The genes are TRBV5-8 and TRBJ2-7, with D perhaps matching TRBD1 (6 bases). Trimming took 1 base from V and 3 from J, leaving 14 bases between them. The CDR3 has 15 amino acids. Germline V lookup: CDR1 SGHTS, CDR2 YDEGEE. The CDR3 DNA reads TGTGCCAGCAGCTTGAACGGGGACACCAGCTACGAGCAGTACTTC. Its translation is CASSLNGDTSYEQYF.

This clone was found a few times. The rearrangement uses TRBV27 and TRBJ2-7, with 9 bases aligning to TRBD2. Trimming removed 2 bases from V and 2 bases from J; junction bases left unmatched: 4. The CDR3 contains 15 residues. CDR1 is MNHEY, CDR2 SMNVEV, per germline (reference sequence). Here the CDR3 reads CASSLIAGVTYEQYF. The DNA of the CDR3 is TGTGCCAGCAGTTTAATAGCGGGGGTTACCTACGAGCAGTACTTC.

This rearrangement joins TRBV7-3 to TRBJ2-7, with 7 bases lining up with TRBD1. V dropped 5 bases and J dropped 4; count of bases not matched to a gene: 5. Germline V CDR1 and CDR2: SGHTA, FQGTGA. This CDR3 is 13 amino acids long. The CDR3, as DNA: TGTGCCAGCAGCACTTTGACAGGGTACGAGCAGTACTTC. It encodes CASSTLTGYEQYF.

The chain is built from TRBV10-3 and TRBJ2-7; a possible D gene is TRBD1 (6 bases). The V end was cut by 6 bases, the J end by 2 bases, with 8 bases between. The CDR3 consists of 12 residues. CDR1 is ENHRY and CDR2 is SYGVKD in the germline V gene. CDR3 nucleotides: TGTGCCATCAGGGGGGCCACCTACGAGCAGTACTTC. It translates to CAIRGATYEQYF.

This chain joins TRBV5-6 and TRBJ1-2, with 12 bases matching TRBD1. The CDR3 sequence is 14 residues long. Germline trimming cut 5 bases from V and 6 bases from J; bases unmatched to any gene: 5. The germline CDR1 and CDR2 sequences are SGHDT and YYEEEE. In DNA form, the CDR3 reads TGTGCCAGCAGTCCCGGGACAGGGGGCCATGGCTACACCTTC. It translates to CASSPGTGGHGYTF. Drawing the rest from reference TRBV5-6 and TRBJ1-2, the complete variable domain is DAGVTQSPTHLIKTRGQQVTLRCSPKSGHDTVSWYQQALGQGPQFIFQYYEEEERQRGNFPDRFSGHQFPNYSSELNVNALLLGDSALYLCASSPGTGGHGYTFGSGTRLTVV.

This chain links TRBV23-1 with TRBJ1-5; D remains ambiguous. TRBV23-1 is marked as an open reading frame, function uncertain. The V and J ends lost 2 bases and 1 base respectively, with 24 bases between them. The CDR3 totals 20 residues. Here the CDR3 reads CASSQEVFPTSPKSNQPQHF. Written as DNA, the CDR3 is TGCGCCAGCAGTCAAGAGGTTTTTCCGACCTCCCCTAAGAGCAATCAGCCCCAGCATTTT.

Concerning this clone: The junction shows a germline mismatch at one end, possibly a read error. Other DNA sequences within the sample encode an identical CDR3. The chain couples TRBV2 to TRBJ2-7; TRBD2 aligns across 8 bases. Germline V CDR1 and CDR2: SNHLY, FYNNEI. CDR3 length: 13 residues. The CDR3 region is CASSYGRAYEQYF. The CDR3 bases are TGTGCCAGCTCTTACGGGAGGGCCTACGAGCAATACTTC.